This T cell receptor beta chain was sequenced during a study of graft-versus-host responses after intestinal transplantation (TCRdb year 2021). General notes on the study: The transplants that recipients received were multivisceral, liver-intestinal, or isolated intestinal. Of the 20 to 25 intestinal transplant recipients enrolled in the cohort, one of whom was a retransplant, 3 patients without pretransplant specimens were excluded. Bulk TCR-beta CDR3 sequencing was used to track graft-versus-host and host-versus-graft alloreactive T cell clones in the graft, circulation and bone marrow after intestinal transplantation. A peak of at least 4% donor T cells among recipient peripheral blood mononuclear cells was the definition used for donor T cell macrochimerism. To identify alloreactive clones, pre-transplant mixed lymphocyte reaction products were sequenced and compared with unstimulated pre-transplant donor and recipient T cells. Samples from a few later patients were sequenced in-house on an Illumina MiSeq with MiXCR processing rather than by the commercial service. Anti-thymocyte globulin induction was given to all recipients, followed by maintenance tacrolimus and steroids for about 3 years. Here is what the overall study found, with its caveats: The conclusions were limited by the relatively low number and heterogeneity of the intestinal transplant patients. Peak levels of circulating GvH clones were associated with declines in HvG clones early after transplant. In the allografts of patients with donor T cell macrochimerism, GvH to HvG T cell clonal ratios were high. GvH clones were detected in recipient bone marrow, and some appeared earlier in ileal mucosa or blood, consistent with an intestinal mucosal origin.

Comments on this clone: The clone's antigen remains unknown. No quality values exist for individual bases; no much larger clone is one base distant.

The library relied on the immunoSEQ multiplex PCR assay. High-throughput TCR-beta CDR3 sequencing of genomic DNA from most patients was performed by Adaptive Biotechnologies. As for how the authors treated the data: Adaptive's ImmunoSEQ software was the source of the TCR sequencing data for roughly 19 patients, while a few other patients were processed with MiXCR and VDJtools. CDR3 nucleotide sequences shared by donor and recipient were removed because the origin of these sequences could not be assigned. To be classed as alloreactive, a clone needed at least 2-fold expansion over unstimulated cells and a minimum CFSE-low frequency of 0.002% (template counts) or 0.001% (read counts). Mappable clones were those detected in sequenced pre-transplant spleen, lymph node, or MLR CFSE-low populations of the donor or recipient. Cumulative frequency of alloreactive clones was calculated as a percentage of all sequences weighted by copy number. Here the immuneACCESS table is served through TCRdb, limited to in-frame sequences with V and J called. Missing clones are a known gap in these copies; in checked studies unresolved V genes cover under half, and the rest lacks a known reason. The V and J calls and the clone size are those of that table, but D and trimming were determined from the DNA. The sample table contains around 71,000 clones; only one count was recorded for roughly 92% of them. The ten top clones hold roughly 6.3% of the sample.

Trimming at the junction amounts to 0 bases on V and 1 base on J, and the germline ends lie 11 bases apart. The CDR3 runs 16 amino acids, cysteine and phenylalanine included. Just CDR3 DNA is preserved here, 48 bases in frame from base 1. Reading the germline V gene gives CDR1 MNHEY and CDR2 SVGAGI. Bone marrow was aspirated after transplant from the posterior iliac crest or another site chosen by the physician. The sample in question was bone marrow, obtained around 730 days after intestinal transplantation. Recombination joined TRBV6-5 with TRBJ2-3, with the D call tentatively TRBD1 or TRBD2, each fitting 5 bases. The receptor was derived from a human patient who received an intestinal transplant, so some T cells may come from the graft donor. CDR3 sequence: CASSYSTGRGTDTQYF. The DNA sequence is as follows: TGTGCCAGCAGTTACTCGACGGGGCGGGGCACAGATACGCAGTATTTT.